A single TCR beta chain is shown here with its context. Its antigen is undetermined. The V gene lost 0 bases and the J gene lost 11 bases, with 8 bases spanning the gap. The CDR3 consists of 11 residues. Germline V lookup: CDR1 SGHKS, CDR2 YYEKEE (reference sequence). The use of a sample-barcoded 5' primer and a J-beta primer mix characterized a second PCR of about 7 to 12 cycles. TCRdb re-analysed the 5' RACE reads in MiXCR, keeping a single row per CDR3 protein. The data show roughly 790,000 distinct CDR3 sequences, roughly 41% seen once. Donor samples were obtained from healthy Caucasian individuals from Russia, aged about 6 to 90. In each sample, at least 6 million PBMCs were isolated. The authors extracted at least 5 micrograms of total RNA per sample. This entry is derived from a study of blood T cells in healthy people across ages. Study-wide results and limits: Higher diversity and more naive CD4+ cells were features of long-lived donors, compared to aged donors.

The sequence derives from a woman aged 55-70 years in good health. The sample consisted of blood. J is TRBJ1-1 and V is TRBV5-5; D call uncertain. For the CDR3, the DNA is TGTGCCAGCAGCTTGGCCGAAATGGCTTTCTTT. Its translation: CASSLAEMAFF.